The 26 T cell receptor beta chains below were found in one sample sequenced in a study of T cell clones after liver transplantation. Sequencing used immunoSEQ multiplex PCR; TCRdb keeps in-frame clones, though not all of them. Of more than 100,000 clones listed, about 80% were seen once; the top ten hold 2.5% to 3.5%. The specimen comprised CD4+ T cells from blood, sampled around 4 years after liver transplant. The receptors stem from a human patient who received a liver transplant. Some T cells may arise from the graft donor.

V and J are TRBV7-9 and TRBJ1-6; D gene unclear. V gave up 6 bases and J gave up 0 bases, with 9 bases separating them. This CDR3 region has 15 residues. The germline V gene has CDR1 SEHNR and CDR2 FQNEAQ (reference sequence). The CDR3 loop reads CASRVVSSYNSPLHF. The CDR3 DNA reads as TGTGCCAGCAGGGTCGTGAGCTCCTATAATTCACCCCTCCACTTT.

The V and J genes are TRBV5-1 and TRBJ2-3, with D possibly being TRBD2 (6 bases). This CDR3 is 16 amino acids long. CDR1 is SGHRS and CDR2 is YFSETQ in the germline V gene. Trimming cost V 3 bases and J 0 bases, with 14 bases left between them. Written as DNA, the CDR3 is TGCGCCAGCAGCTGGGGGGACCCCTTTAGCACAGATACGCAGTATTTT. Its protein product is CASSWGDPFSTDTQYF.

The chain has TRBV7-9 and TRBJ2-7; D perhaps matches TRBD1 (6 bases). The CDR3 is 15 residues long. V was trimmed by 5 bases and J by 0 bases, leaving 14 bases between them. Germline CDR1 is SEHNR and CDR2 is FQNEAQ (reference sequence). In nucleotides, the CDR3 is TGTGCCAGCAGCCCTTCGGACAGTCTCTCCTACGAGCAGTACTTC. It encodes CASSPSDSLSYEQYF.

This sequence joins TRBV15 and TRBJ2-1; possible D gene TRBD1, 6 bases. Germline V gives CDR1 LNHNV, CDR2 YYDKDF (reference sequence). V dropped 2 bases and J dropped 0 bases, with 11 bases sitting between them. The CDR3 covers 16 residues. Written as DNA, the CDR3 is TGTGCCACCAGCAGACCTGACAGGAACTCCTACAATGAGCAGTTCTTC. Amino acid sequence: CATSRPDRNSYNEQFF. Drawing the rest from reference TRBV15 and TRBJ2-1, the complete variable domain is DAMVIQNPRYQVTQFGKPVTLSCSQTLNHNVMYWYQQKSSQAPKLLFHYYDKDFNNEADTPDNFQSRRPNTSFCFLDIRSPGLGDTAMYLCATSRPDRNSYNEQFFGPGTRLTVL.

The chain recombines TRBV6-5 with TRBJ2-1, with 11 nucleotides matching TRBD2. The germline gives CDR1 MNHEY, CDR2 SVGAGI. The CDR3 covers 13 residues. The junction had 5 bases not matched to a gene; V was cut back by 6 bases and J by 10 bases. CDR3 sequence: CASSGTSGSEQFF. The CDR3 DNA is TGTGCCAGCAGCGGGACTAGCGGTTCCGAGCAGTTCTTC.

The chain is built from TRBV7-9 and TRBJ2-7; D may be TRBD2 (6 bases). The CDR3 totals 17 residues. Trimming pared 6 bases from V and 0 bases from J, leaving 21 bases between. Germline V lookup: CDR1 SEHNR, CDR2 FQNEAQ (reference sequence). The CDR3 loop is CASSLSRARGFSYEQYF. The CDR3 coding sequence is TGTGCCAGCAGTCTAAGCCGGGCGCGGGGCTTCTCCTACGAGCAGTACTTC.

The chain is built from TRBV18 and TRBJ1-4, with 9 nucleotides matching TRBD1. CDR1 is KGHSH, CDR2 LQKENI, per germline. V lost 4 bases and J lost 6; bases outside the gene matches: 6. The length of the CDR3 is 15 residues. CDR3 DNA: TGTGCCAGCTCACAGAAGGGACAGGGAGATGAAAAACTGTTTTTT. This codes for CASSQKGQGDEKLFF.

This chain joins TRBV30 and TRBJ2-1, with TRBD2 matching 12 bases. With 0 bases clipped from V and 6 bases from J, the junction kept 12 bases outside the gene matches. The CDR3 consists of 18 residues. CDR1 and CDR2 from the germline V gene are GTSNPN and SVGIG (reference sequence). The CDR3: CAWSVNGRASGRGNEQFF. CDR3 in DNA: TGTGCCTGGAGTGTAAATGGGCGAGCTAGCGGGAGGGGCAATGAGCAGTTCTTC.

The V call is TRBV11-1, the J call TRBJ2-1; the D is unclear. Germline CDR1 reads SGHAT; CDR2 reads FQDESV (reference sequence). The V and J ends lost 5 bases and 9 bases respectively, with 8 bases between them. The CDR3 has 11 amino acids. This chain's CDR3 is CASSRWSEQFF. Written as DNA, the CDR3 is TGTGCCAGCAGCCGTTGGAGTGAGCAGTTCTTC. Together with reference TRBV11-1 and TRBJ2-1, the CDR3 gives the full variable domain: EAEVAQSPRYKITEKSQAVAFWCDPISGHATLYWYRQILGQGPELLVQFQDESVVDDSQLPKDRFSAERLKGVDSTLKIQPAELGDSAMYLCASSRWSEQFFGPGTRLTVL.

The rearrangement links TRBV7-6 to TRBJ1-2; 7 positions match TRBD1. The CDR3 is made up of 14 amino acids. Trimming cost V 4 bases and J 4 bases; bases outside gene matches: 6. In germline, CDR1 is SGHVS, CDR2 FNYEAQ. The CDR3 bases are TGTGCCAGCAGCTCTACAGGGGAGGGCTATGGCTACACCTTC. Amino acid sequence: CASSSTGEGYGYTF.

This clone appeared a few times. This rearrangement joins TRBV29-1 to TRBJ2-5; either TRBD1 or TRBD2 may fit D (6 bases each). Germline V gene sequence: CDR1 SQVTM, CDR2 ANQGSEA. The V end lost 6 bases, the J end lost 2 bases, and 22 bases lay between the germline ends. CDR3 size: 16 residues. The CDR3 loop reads CSVDGRGAVWQETQYF. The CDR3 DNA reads TGCAGCGTGGACGGAAGGGGGGCGGTGTGGCAAGAGACCCAGTACTTC.

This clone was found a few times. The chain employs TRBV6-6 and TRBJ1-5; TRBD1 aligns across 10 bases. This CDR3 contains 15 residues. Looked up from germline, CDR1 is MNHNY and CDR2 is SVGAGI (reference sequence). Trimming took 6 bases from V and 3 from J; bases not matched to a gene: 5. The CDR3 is CASRTGGANNQPQHF. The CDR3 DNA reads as TGTGCCAGCAGGACAGGGGGCGCGAACAATCAGCCCCAGCATTTT.

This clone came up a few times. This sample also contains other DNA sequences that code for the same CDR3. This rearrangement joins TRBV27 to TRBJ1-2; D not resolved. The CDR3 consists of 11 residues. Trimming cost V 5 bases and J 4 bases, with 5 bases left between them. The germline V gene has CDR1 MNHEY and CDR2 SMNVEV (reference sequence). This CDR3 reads CASSRGYGYTF. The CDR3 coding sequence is TGTGCCAGCAGTCGCGGCTATGGCTACACCTTC.

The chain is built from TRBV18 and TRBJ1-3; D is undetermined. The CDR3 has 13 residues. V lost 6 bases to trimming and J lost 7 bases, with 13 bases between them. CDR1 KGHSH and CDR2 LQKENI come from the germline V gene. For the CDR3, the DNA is TGTGCCAGCTCGCAGTTCGGTGTGAACACCATATATTTT. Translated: CASSQFGVNTIYF.

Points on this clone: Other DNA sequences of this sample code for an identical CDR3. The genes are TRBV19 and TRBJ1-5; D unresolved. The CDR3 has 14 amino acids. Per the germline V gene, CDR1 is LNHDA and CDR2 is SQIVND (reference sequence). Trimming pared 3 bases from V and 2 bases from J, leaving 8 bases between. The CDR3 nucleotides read TGTGCCAGTAGTATCTCCGCTGGCAATCAGCCCCAGCATTTT. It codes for CASSISAGNQPQHF.

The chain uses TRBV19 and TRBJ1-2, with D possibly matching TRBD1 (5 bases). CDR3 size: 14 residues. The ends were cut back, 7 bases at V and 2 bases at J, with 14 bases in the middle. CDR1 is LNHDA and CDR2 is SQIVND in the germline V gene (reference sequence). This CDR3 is CASISPHRNYGYTF. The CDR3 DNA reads TGTGCCAGTATCTCTCCACACAGGAACTATGGCTACACCTTC.

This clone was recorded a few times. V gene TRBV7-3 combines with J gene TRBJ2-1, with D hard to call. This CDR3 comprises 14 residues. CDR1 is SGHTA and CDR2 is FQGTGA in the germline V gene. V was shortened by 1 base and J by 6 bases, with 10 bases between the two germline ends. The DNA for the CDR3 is TGTGCCAGCAGCTTAAATTCGGTGGGCAATGAGCAGTTCTTC. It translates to CASSLNSVGNEQFF.

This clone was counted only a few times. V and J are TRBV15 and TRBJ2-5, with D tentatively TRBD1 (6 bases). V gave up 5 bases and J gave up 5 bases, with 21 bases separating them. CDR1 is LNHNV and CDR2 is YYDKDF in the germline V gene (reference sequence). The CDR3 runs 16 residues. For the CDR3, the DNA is TGTGCCACCAGCGTAGAGTTGAGAAATAGGGGGGAGACCCAGTACTTC. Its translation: CATSVELRNRGETQYF.

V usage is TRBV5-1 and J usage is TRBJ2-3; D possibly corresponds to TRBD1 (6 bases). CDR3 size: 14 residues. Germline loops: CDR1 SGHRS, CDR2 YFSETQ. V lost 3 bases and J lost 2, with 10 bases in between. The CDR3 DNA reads TGCGCCAGCAGCTCACAGGGATACACAGATACGCAGTATTTT. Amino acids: CASSSQGYTDTQYF. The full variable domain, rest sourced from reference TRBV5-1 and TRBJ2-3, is KAGVTQTPRYLIKTRGQQVTLSCSPISGHRSVSWYQQTPGQGLQFLFEYFSETQRNKGNFPGRFSGRQFSNSRSEMNVSTLELGDSALYLCASSSQGYTDTQYFGPGTRLTVL.

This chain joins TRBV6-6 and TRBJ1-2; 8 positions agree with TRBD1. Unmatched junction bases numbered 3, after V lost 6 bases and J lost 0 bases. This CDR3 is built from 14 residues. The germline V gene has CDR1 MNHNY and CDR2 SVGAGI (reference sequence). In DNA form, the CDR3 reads TGTGCCAGCAGGGCAGGGGGCCCTAACTATGGCTACACCTTC. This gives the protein CASRAGGPNYGYTF.

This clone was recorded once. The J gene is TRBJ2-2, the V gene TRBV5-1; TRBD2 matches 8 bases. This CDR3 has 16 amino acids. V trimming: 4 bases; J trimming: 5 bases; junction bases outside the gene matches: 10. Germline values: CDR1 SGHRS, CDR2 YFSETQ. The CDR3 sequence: CASSLIPGLETGELFF. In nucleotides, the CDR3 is TGCGCCAGCAGCCTCATACCGGGACTAGAAACCGGGGAGCTGTTTTTT. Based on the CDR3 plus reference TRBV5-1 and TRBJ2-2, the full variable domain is KAGVTQTPRYLIKTRGQQVTLSCSPISGHRSVSWYQQTPGQGLQFLFEYFSETQRNKGNFPGRFSGRQFSNSRSEMNVSTLELGDSALYLCASSLIPGLETGELFFGEGSRLTVL.

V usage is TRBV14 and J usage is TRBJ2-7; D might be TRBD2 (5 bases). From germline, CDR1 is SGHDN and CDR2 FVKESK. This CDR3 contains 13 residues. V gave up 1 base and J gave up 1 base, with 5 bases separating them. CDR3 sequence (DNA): TGTGCCAGCAGCCAAGCGGGGTCCTACGAGCAGTACTTC. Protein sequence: CASSQAGSYEQYF.

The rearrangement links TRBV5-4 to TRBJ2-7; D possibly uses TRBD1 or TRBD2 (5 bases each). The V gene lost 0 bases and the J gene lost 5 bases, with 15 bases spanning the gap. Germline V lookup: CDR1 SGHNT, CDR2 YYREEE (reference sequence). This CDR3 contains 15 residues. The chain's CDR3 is CASSLEGTKGNEQYF. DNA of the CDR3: TGTGCCAGCAGCTTGGAGGGGACCAAAGGAAACGAGCAGTACTTC.

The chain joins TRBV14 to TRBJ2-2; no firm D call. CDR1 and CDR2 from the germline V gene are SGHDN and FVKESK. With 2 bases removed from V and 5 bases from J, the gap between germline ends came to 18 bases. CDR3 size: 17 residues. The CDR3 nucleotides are TGTGCCAGCAGCCAATATTTGGGCAGCATAGGTACCGGGGAGCTGTTTTTT. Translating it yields CASSQYLGSIGTGELFF.

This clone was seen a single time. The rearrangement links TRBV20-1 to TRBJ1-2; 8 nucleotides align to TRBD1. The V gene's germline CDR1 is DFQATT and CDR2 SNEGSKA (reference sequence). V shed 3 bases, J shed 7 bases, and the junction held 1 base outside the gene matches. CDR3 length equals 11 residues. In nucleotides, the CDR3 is TGCAGTGCTAGGGACAGGGCTGGCTACACCTTC. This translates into CSARDRAGYTF.

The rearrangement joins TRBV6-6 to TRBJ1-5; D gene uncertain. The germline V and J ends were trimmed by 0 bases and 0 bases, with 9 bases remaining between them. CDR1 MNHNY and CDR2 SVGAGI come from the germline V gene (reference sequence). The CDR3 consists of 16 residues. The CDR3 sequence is CASSYSLTGSNQPQHF. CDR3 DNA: TGTGCCAGCAGTTACTCGTTGACCGGTAGCAATCAGCCCCAGCATTTT.